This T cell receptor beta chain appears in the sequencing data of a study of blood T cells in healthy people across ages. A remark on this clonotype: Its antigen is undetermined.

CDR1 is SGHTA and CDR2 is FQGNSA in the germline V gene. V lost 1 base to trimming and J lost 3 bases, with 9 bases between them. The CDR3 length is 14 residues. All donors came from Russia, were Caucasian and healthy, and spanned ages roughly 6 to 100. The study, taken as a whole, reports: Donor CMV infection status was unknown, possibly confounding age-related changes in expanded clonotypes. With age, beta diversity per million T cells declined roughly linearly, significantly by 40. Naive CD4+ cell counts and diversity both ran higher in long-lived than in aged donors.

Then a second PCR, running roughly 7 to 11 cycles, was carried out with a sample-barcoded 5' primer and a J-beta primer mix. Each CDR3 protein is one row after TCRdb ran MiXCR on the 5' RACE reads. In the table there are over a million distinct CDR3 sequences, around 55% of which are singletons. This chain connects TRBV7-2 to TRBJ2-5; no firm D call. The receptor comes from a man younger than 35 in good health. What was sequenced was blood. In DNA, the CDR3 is TGTGCCAGCAGCTTAGGGGCACCCGAAGAGACCCAGTACTTC. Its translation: CASSLGAPEETQYF.